A single sample is the source of the 4 T cell receptor beta chains below, sequenced in a study of blood T cell repertoires in COVID-19. Assay used: immunoSEQ multiplex PCR; TCRdb lists only in-frame clones, some missing. The sample comprises 130,000 or so clones, roughly 84% of which are singletons, and over 1.1% rests with the top ten. Sequencing input: peripheral blood. These receptors originate from a man aged 55 to 69 with acute or convalescent COVID-19.

The chain joins TRBV4-1 to TRBJ1-5, with 10 bases that match TRBD1. Germline lookup yields CDR1 MGHRA and CDR2 YSYEKL. V trimming: 3 bases; J trimming: 0 bases; junction bases outside the gene matches: 5. The CDR3 runs to 17 residues. This chain's CDR3 is CASSHSDRGGSNQPQHF. The CDR3 nucleotides are TGCGCCAGCAGCCATTCGGACAGGGGGGGTAGCAATCAGCCCCAGCATTTT.

The chain joins TRBV6-5 to TRBJ1-1, with D maybe TRBD1 (6 bases). The CDR3 has 14 amino acids. The V gene's germline CDR1 is MNHEY and CDR2 SVGAGI. Between the trimmed V and J ends, which lost 6 bases and 4 bases, there was a span of 15 bases. The CDR3 nucleotides read TGTGCCAGCAGGACCGTCGTAGGGGGCACTGAAGCTTTCTTT. Its protein is CASRTVVGGTEAFF.

V is TRBV6-2 or TRBV6-3 and J is TRBJ2-6; D possibly corresponds to TRBD1 (5 bases). The CDR3 sequence is 17 residues long. Between the trimmed V and J ends, which lost 6 bases and 1 base, there was a span of 16 bases. Per the germline V gene, CDR1 is MNHEY and CDR2 is SVGEGT. The CDR3 here is CASSPNRLLSGANVLTF. The CDR3 region has the DNA TGTGCCAGCAGCCCAAACAGGCTCCTATCTGGGGCCAACGTCCTGACTTTC.

The V gene is TRBV30, the J gene TRBJ1-4, with D hard to call. Trimming pared 0 bases from V and 4 bases from J, leaving 12 bases between. The length of the CDR3 is 15 residues. Germline V CDR1 and CDR2: GTSNPN, SVGIG (reference sequence). The CDR3 sequence: CAWSVGGSFNEKLFF. The CDR3 coding sequence is TGTGCCTGGAGTGTAGGAGGCAGCTTTAATGAAAAACTGTTTTTT.